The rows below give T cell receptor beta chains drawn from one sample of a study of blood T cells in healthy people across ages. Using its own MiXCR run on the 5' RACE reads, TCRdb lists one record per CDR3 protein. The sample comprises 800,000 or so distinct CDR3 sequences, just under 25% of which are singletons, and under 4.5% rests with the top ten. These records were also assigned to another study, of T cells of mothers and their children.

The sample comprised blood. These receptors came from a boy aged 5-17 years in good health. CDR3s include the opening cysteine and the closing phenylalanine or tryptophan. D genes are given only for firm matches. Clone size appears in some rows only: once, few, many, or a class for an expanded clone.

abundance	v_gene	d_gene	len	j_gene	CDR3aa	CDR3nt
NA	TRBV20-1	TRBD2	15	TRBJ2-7	CSATEGGTSSYEQYF	TGCAGTGCGACAGAGGGAGGGACTAGCTCCTACGAGCAGTACTTC
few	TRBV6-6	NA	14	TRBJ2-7	CASGWILGSYEQYF	TGTGCCAGCGGCTGGATCTTGGGGTCCTACGAGCAGTACTTC
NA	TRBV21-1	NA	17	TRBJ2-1	CASSKDRTSGEGNEQFF	TGTGCCAGCAGCAAAGACAGAACTAGCGGAGAAGGGAATGAGCAGTTCTTC
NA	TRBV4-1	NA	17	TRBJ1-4	CASSQVAHRETNEKLFF	TGCGCCAGCAGCCAAGTTGCGCACAGGGAGACTAATGAAAAACTGTTTTTT
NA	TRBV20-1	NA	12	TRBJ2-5	CSALGKEETQYF	TGCAGTGCATTAGGGAAGGAGGAGACCCAGTACTTC
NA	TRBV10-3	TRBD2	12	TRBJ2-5	CATGTRQETQYF	TGTGCCACCGGGACTAGACAAGAGACCCAGTACTTC
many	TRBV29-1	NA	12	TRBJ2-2	CSGLVHTGELFF	TGCAGCGGGCTAGTTCATACCGGGGAGCTGTTTTTT
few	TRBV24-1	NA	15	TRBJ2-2	CATSDTGSNTGELFF	TGTGCCACCAGTGACACGGGATCGAACACCGGGGAGCTGTTTTTT
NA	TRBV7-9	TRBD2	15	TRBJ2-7	CASSSLSGSLNEQYF	TGTGCCAGCAGCTCCCTTAGCGGGAGTCTAAACGAGCAGTACTTC
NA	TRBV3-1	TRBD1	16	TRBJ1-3	CASSGRQGYYGNTIYF	TGTGCCAGCAGCGGTCGACAGGGATACTATGGAAACACCATATATTTT
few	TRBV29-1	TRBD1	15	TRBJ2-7	CSVEVGQGESGEQYF	TGCAGCGTTGAAGTGGGACAGGGAGAGAGTGGGGAGCAGTACTTC
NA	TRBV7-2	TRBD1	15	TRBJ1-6	CASSLAGGDNSPLHF	TGTGCCAGCAGCTTAGCAGGGGGCGACAATTCACCCCTCCACTTT
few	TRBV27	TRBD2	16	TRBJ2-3	CASSLGVSGRADTQYF	TGTGCCAGCAGTTTAGGGGTTAGCGGGAGGGCCGATACGCAGTATTTT
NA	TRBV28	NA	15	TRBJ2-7	CASSSPRLSSYEQYF	TGTGCCAGCAGTTCCCCGCGCCTGAGCTCCTACGAACAGTACTTC
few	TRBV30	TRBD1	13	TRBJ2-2	CAWSLQGGRELFF	TGTGCCTGGAGTCTCCAAGGGGGCCGGGAGCTGTTTTTT
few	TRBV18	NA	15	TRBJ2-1	CASSPPAGGATEQFF	TGTGCCAGCTCACCCCCCGCTGGGGGCGCGACTGAGCAGTTCTTC
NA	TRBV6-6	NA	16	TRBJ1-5	CASSYRGFYSNQPQHF	TGTGCCAGCAGTTACCGAGGATTTTATAGCAATCAGCCCCAGCATTTT
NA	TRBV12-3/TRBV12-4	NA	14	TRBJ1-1	CASSTRQEGTEAFF	TGTGCCAGCAGTACCCGACAGGAGGGCACTGAAGCTTTCTTT
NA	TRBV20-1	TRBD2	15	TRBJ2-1	CSAIPGTSGRNEQFF	TGCAGTGCAATACCCGGGACTAGCGGGAGGAATGAGCAGTTCTTC
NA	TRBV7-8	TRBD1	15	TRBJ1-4	CASSPSTGSNEKLFF	TGTGCCAGCAGCCCCTCGACAGGGTCTAATGAAAAACTGTTTTTT
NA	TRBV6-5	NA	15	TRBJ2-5	CASSYFGGGRETQYF	TGTGCCAGCAGTTATTTCGGGGGTGGGCGAGAGACCCAGTACTTC
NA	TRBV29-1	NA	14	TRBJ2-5	CSVADRGPTKVQYF	TGCAGCGTGGCTGACCGCGGCCCTACGAAGGTGCAGTACTTC
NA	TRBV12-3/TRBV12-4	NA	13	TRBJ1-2	CASRPGVNYGYTF	TGTGCCAGCAGACCCGGCGTTAACTATGGCTACACCTTC
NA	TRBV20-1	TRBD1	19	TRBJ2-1	CSARGDTGAIGSSYNEQFF	TGCAGTGCTAGGGGAGATACAGGGGCCATAGGCAGCTCCTACAATGAGCAGTTCTTC
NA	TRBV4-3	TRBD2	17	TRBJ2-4	CASSQSLAGVAKNIQYF	TGCGCCAGCAGCCAATCCTTAGCGGGAGTAGCCAAAAACATTCAGTACTTC
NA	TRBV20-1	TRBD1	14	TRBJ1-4	CSARPRTGPEKLFF	TGCAGTGCTAGACCTAGGACAGGGCCTGAAAAACTGTTTTTT
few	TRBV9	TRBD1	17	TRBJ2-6	CASSDGQGVAGANVLTF	TGTGCCAGCAGTGACGGACAGGGTGTCGCTGGGGCCAACGTCCTGACTTTC
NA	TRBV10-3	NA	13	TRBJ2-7	CAITGAAGGEQYF	TGTGCCATCACCGGGGCCGCTGGGGGCGAGCAGTACTTC
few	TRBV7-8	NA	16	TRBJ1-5	CASSLNARGVEQPQHF	TGTGCCAGCAGCTTAAATGCCAGGGGAGTTGAGCAGCCCCAGCATTTT
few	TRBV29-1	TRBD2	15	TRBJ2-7	CSVASTSGRAYEQYF	TGCAGCGTGGCCAGTACTAGCGGGAGGGCCTACGAGCAGTACTTC
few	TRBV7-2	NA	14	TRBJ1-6	CASSSGSYNSPLHF	TGTGCCAGCAGCTCAGGCTCCTATAATTCACCCCTCCACTTT
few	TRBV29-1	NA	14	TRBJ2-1	CSVDFGQGGDEQFF	TGCAGCGTTGACTTCGGGCAGGGAGGCGATGAGCAGTTCTTC
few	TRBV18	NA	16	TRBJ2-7	CASSRAIAELSYEQYF	TGTGCCAGCTCACGGGCCATAGCGGAACTCTCCTACGAGCAGTACTTC
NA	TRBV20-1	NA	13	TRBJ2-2	CSARDRGYGELFF	TGCAGTGCTAGAGATCGGGGGTACGGGGAGCTGTTTTTT
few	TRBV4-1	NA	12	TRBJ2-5	CASSQDMETQYF	TGCGCCAGCAGCCAAGATATGGAGACCCAGTACTTC
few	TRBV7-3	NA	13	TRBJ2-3	CASSLGNFDTQYF	TGTGCCAGCAGCCTAGGGAATTTTGATACGCAGTATTTT
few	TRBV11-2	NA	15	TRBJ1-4	CASSLDGAPNEKLFF	TGTGCCAGCAGCTTAGACGGGGCCCCTAATGAAAAACTGTTTTTT
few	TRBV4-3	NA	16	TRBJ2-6	CASSQNTEVGANVLTF	TGCGCCAGCAGCCAAAACACAGAGGTAGGGGCCAACGTCCTGACTTTC
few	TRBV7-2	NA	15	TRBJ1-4	CASSNRPFPNEKLFF	TGTGCCAGCAGCAACAGACCATTCCCCAATGAAAAACTGTTTTTT
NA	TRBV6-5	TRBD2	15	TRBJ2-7	CASSYFLAGEYEQYF	TGTGCCAGCAGTTACTTTCTAGCGGGGGAGTACGAGCAGTACTTC
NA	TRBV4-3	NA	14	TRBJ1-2	CASSQDRQNYGYTF	TGCGCCAGCAGCCAAGATCGACAGAACTATGGCTACACCTTC
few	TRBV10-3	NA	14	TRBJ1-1	CAISESGGATEAFF	TGTGCCATCAGTGAGTCCGGTGGAGCCACTGAAGCTTTCTTT
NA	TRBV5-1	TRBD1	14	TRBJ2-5	CASGPGQPSETQYF	TGCGCCAGCGGACCGGGACAGCCCTCGGAGACCCAGTACTTC
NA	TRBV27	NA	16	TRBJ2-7	CASSSPSSVRDYEQYF	TGTGCCAGCAGTTCCCCCTCTAGCGTTCGGGACTACGAGCAGTACTTC
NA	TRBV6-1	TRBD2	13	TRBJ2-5	CASKPSGGETQYF	TGTGCCAGCAAGCCTAGCGGAGGGGAGACCCAGTACTTC
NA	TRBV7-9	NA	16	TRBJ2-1	CASSLGSSFAYNEQFF	TGTGCCAGCAGCTTGGGGAGCTCATTCGCCTACAATGAGCAGTTCTTC
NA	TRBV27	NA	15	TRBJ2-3	CASSLSWGSTDTQYF	TGTGCCAGCAGTTTATCATGGGGGAGCACAGATACGCAGTATTTT
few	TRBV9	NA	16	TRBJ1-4	CASSPTVGDGYEKLFF	TGTGCCAGCAGCCCCACGGTGGGGGACGGATATGAAAAACTGTTTTTT
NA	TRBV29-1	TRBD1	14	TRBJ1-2	CSVDRPSGGHGYTF	TGCAGCGTTGATCGTCCCTCAGGGGGCCATGGCTACACCTTC
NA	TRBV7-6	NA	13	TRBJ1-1	CASSWDSDTEAFF	TGTGCCAGCAGCTGGGACTCAGACACTGAAGCTTTCTTT